This paragraph reports one T cell receptor beta chain. Its antigen is as yet unknown. The sample belongs to a study of monozygotic twins with inflammatory bowel disease. Study-wide findings and caveats: Patient-to-patient differences in immunosuppressive treatment may have added variability to the repertoires.

Template switching was used to attach UMIs, which incorporated a 6-nucleotide sample barcode. Both TCRalpha and TCRbeta cDNA were subjected to two nested PCRs lasting roughly 16 and 10 cycles. TCRdb reworked the 5' RACE reads into one entry per CDR3 protein, no DNA. The specimen's table records over 100,000 distinct CDR3 sequences. Germline V gives CDR1 SEHNR, CDR2 FQNEAQ (reference sequence). This CDR3 has 15 residues. The rearrangement links TRBV7-9 to TRBJ1-6; the TCRdb D gene call, TRBD1, has no DNA to confirm it. The material sequenced was blood. The TCR originated in a human donor with ulcerative colitis or Crohn's disease, or a healthy co-twin of an affected twin (not recorded which). The CDR3 here is CASKRGTGVNSPLHF.